This TCR beta chain was sequenced for a study of T cells in tuberculosis. Repertoires were generated with immunoSEQ multiplex PCR, while TCRdb's copy carries only in-frame clones and drops some. Of tens of thousands of clones listed, 90% to 95% are singletons. Study results and caveats: Active tuberculosis alpha repertoires lay closer to GMM-specific TCRs than controls'.

The time point is: new active TB diagnosis, blood taken before or within 7 days of starting treatment. Active tuberculosis patients were new diagnoses, HIV-seronegative, South African, and aged 18 years or older. The CDR3 has 12 residues. The V segment lost 3 bases and the J segment 8 bases; nucleotides outside the gene matches: 1. Germline CDR1 reads MGHDK; CDR2 reads SYGVNS. This clone was recorded once. Its specificity is unknown. The chain employs TRBV25-1 and TRBJ2-1, with 7 bases identical to TRBD2. Sequencing used PBMCs, obtained at tuberculosis diagnosis. This clonotype was sampled from an adult with tuberculosis. The CDR3, as DNA: TGTGCCAGCAGTGACGCGGGGGATGAGCAGTTCTTC. Amino acids: CASSDAGDEQFF.